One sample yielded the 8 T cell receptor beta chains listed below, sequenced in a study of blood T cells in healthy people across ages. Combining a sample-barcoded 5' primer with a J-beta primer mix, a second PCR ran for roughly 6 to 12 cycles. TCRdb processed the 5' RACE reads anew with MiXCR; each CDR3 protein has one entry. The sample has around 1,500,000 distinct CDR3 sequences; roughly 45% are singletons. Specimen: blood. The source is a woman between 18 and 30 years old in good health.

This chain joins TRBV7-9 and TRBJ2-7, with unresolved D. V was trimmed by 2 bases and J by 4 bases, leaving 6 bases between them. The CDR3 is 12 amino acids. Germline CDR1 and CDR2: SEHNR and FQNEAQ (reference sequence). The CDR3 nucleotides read TGTGCCAGCAGCTTAATAGCTTACGAGCAGTACTTC. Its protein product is CASSLIAYEQYF.

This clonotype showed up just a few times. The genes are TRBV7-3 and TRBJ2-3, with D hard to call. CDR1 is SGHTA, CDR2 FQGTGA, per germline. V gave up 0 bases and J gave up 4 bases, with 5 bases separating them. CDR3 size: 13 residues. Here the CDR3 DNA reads TGTGCCAGCAGCTTAACGTGGTCAGATACGCAGTATTTT. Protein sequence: CASSLTWSDTQYF.

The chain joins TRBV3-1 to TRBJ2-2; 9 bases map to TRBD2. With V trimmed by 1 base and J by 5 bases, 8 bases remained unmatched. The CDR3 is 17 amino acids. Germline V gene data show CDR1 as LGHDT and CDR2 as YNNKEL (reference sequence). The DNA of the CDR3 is TGTGCCAGCAGCCAAGCGGCAAGCGGGAGGAAAACCGGGGAGCTGTTTTTT. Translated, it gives CASSQAASGRKTGELFF.

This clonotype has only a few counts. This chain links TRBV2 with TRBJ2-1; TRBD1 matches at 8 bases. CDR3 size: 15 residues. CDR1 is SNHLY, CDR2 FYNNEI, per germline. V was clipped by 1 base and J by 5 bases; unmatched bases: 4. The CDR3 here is CASSEGTGWNNEQFF. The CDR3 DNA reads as TGTGCCAGCAGTGAAGGGACAGGGTGGAACAATGAGCAGTTCTTC.

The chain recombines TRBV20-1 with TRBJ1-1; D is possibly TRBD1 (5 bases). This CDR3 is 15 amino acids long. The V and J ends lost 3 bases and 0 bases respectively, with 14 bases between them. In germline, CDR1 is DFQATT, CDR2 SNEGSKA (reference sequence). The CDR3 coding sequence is TGCAGTGCTAGCAGGGCGGGAGGAATGAACACTGAAGCTTTCTTT. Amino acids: CSASRAGGMNTEAFF.

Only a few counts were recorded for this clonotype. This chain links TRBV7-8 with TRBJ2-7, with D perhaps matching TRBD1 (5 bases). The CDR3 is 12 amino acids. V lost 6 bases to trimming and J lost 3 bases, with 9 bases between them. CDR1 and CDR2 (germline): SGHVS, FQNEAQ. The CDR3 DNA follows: TGTGCCAGCAGTGACAGACTCTACGAGCAGTACTTC. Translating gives CASSDRLYEQYF.

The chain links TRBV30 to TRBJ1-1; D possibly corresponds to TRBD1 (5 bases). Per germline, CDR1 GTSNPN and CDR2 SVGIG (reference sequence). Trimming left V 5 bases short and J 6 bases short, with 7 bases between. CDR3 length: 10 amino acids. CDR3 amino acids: CAWGGAEAFF. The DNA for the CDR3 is TGTGCCTGGGGAGGGGCTGAAGCTTTCTTT.

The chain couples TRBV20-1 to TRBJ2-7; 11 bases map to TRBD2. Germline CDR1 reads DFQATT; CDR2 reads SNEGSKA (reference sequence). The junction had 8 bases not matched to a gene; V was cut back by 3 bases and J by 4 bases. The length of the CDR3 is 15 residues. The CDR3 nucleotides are TGCAGTGCTAGGATCGAGACTAGCGGGAAATACGAGCAGTACTTC. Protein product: CSARIETSGKYEQYF.